Listed below are T cell receptor beta chains from one sample, sequenced in a study of CD8 T cells in ankylosing spondylitis. In TCRdb, the 5' RACE reads were re-called with MiXCR into one record per CDR3 protein. The data contain 380,000 or so distinct CDR3 sequences, roughly 20% of them singletons. Sequences were obtained from blood, either unsorted or a sorted T cell fraction (not recorded which). These receptor sequences come from a male donor with ankylosing spondylitis or in good health (not recorded which). CDR3s include the opening cysteine and the closing phenylalanine or tryptophan. D genes are given only for firm matches. Rows may omit the clone size; those that give it use once, few, many or a size class.

j_gene	abundance	v_gene	d_gene	CDR3nt	CDR3aa
TRBJ2-5	NA	TRBV7-9	TRBD1	TGTGCCAGCAGCACCTGGGGACAGTCCCTCCAAGAGACCCAGTACTTC	CASSTWGQSLQETQYF
TRBJ2-2	few	TRBV27	NA	TGTGCCAGCAGTCTCATAGGTGGGACCGGGGAGCTGTTTTTT	CASSLIGGTGELFF
TRBJ2-7	few	TRBV6-1	NA	TGTGCTAGCACTAAAGGAATTCAGGGAAGTTACGAGCAGTACTTC	CASTKGIQGSYEQYF
TRBJ2-1	NA	TRBV20-1	TRBD1	TGCAGTGCTAGAGATCTAATGGGACAGGGGATTAGGGATGAGCAGTTCTTC	CSARDLMGQGIRDEQFF
TRBJ2-1	NA	TRBV6-1	NA	TGTGCCAGCGCCCCGGGGGCCCCTGGAGCCTACAATGAGCAGTTCTTC	CASAPGAPGAYNEQFF
TRBJ1-6	NA	TRBV5-4	TRBD1	TGTGCCAGCAGCCCGGACAGGGTACATAATTCACCCCTCCACTTT	CASSPDRVHNSPLHF
TRBJ2-5	few	TRBV7-8	TRBD1	TGTGCCAGCAGCTTGGGGACAGGGGTAGAGACCCAGTACTTC	CASSLGTGVETQYF
TRBJ2-3	medium-sized	TRBV7-9	NA	TGTGCCAGCAGCTCCACTCACAGGGACCCAACTAGCACAGATACGCAGTATTTT	CASSSTHRDPTSTDTQYF
TRBJ2-3	few	TRBV11-1	NA	TGTGCCAGCAGCTCCAAGACCCACCCTGAGGACTGGCGGGTGGGCACAGATACGCAGTATTTT	CASSSKTHPEDWRVGTDTQYF
TRBJ2-2	NA	TRBV20-1	NA	TGCAGTGCCGTGGGGTCCGGGGAGCTGTTTTTT	CSAVGSGELFF
TRBJ2-7	few	TRBV7-9	NA	TGTGCCAGCAGCCTAACGTTGGGGGACGAGCAGTACTTC	CASSLTLGDEQYF
TRBJ2-3	few	TRBV6-1	NA	TGTGCCAGCAGTGAATACACGGAGTATTCAGATACGCAGTATTTT	CASSEYTEYSDTQYF
TRBJ2-7	NA	TRBV2	NA	TGTGCCAGCGGTGTGGTCCCCTACGAGCAGTACTTC	CASGVVPYEQYF
TRBJ1-1	few	TRBV30	NA	TGTGCCTGGAGTGACGGCGGAGGGTTTAGCCCTGAAGCTTTCTTT	CAWSDGGGFSPEAFF
TRBJ2-7	few	TRBV29-1	NA	TGCAGCGTCTCCTCGGAAATCTCCTACGAGCAGTACTTC	CSVSSEISYEQYF
TRBJ2-7	few	TRBV20-1	TRBD1	TGCAGTGCTGGGACAGGGACCTCCTACGAGCAGTACTTC	CSAGTGTSYEQYF
TRBJ1-1	NA	TRBV20-1	NA	TGCAGTGCTAGGTTGGGGGCGGGCACTGAAGCTTTCTTT	CSARLGAGTEAFF
TRBJ1-4	NA	TRBV9	NA	TGTGCCAGCAGCTCCGGGGGGTCAACTAATGAAAAACTGTTTTTT	CASSSGGSTNEKLFF
TRBJ2-7	NA	TRBV20-1	TRBD1	TGCAGTGCCTACCGGGACAGGGTATCCTACGAGCAGTACTTC	CSAYRDRVSYEQYF
TRBJ2-2	NA	TRBV12-3/TRBV12-4	NA	TGTGCCAGCAGCCACCTTAGGGTTGCCGGGGAGCTGTTTTTT	CASSHLRVAGELFF
TRBJ2-5	few	TRBV11-2	NA	TGTGCCAGCAGCTTAGGGACTGGGGGGGAGACCCAGTACTTC	CASSLGTGGETQYF
TRBJ2-7	few	TRBV20-1	TRBD1	TGCAGTGCTAGCGAACCCAACAGGGGGGTATACGAGCAGTACTTC	CSASEPNRGVYEQYF
TRBJ2-4	NA	TRBV29-1	NA	TGCAGCGCGATGGGGGGCGAAAACATTCAGTACTTC	CSAMGGENIQYF
TRBJ2-2	few	TRBV10-3	NA	TGTGCCATCAGGGACAACGAGACCGGGGAGCTGTTTTTT	CAIRDNETGELFF
TRBJ1-1	NA	TRBV12-3/TRBV12-4	NA	TGTGCCACCCAGGACGGTGTGAACACTGAAGCTTTCTTT	CATQDGVNTEAFF
TRBJ2-1	few	TRBV11-2	NA	TGTGCCAGCACCTTCTTGAGTGCAGGGGTATACAATGAGCAGTTCTTC	CASTFLSAGVYNEQFF
TRBJ2-1	NA	TRBV4-2	NA	TGTGCCAGCAGCCGGGGGGCCGCCTACAATGAGCAGTTCTTC	CASSRGAAYNEQFF
TRBJ2-3	NA	TRBV7-9	NA	TGTGCCAGCAGCTTAACCCCGGGGGGCTCCACAGATACGCAGTATTTT	CASSLTPGGSTDTQYF
TRBJ2-1	NA	TRBV20-1	NA	TGCAGTGCCGAGAGGGTAGGGCTAAACAATGAGCAGTTCTTC	CSAERVGLNNEQFF
TRBJ2-4	NA	TRBV27	NA	TGTGCCAGCAGGCTAACAGAGGGGCCCAAAAACATTCAGTACTTC	CASRLTEGPKNIQYF
TRBJ1-6	NA	TRBV28	NA	TGTGCCAGCAGACCAGGTGATTCACCCCTCCACTTT	CASRPGDSPLHF
TRBJ2-5	few	TRBV6-4	NA	TGTGCCAGCAGTACTACCGGCCCAGGGACCCCAAGTAATCAAGAGACCCAGTACTTC	CASSTTGPGTPSNQETQYF
TRBJ2-3	few	TRBV29-1	NA	TGCAGCGGCCAGGGGTTAGATACGCAGTATTTT	CSGQGLDTQYF
TRBJ2-1	NA	TRBV29-1	NA	TGCAGCGTTGAACCCGCGGAGAGTTACTACAATGAGCAGTTCTTC	CSVEPAESYYNEQFF
TRBJ2-1	NA	TRBV7-9	NA	TGTGCCAGCAGCCCCCTGGAGACTGGGGATGAGCAGTTCTTC	CASSPLETGDEQFF
TRBJ1-1	NA	TRBV7-9	NA	TGTGCCAGCAGCTTAGGTTTTGCAGGGAGGACTGAAGCTTTCTTT	CASSLGFAGRTEAFF
TRBJ2-5	NA	TRBV12-3/TRBV12-4	NA	TGTGCCAGCAGCCCAGGGGCGGCGACCCTTACGAATCCGACCCAGTACTTC	CASSPGAATLTNPTQYF
TRBJ2-3	few	TRBV15	TRBD1	TGTGCCACCAGCATGGGACAGGACCTCGATACGCAGTATTTT	CATSMGQDLDTQYF
TRBJ2-1	many	TRBV12-3/TRBV12-4	NA	TGTGCCAGCAGTTTGGGCCTGGATGAGCAGTTCTTC	CASSLGLDEQFF
TRBJ2-7	few	TRBV9	NA	TGTGCCAGCAGCGGGGGATCTACCCTCTACGAGCAGTACTTC	CASSGGSTLYEQYF
TRBJ2-7	NA	TRBV11-2	NA	TGTGCCAGCAGCTTAGAGAACCACTACGAGCAGTACTTC	CASSLENHYEQYF
TRBJ2-4	NA	TRBV12-3/TRBV12-4	NA	TGTGCCAGCAGCCCGTTGAACATAGCCAAAAACATTCAGTACTTC	CASSPLNIAKNIQYF
TRBJ2-1	NA	TRBV6-5	TRBD1	TGTGCCAGCAGTCCAACGAGACAGGGCTACAATGAGCAGTTCTTC	CASSPTRQGYNEQFF
TRBJ2-5	NA	TRBV3-1	NA	TGTGCCAGCAGCCAAGGGTACCTCCATCGGACCCAGTACTTC	CASSQGYLHRTQYF
TRBJ2-1	NA	TRBV5-6	TRBD2	TGTGCCAGCAGCTTGGTGAGTCTAGCGGGGGTAGTCCCCTACAATGAGCAGTTCTTC	CASSLVSLAGVVPYNEQFF
TRBJ2-1	NA	TRBV13	NA	TGTGCCAGCAGCCCGTGGGGGGCCCCGGGTGAGCAGTTCTTC	CASSPWGAPGEQFF
TRBJ2-7	once	TRBV28	TRBD1	TGTGCCAGCAGTCCGGGACAGGTGGCCGAGCAGTACTTC	CASSPGQVAEQYF
TRBJ2-1	NA	TRBV6-2/TRBV6-3	TRBD2	TGTGCCAGCAGTTCCATAGCGGGCCCTTACAATGAGCAGTTCTTC	CASSSIAGPYNEQFF
TRBJ2-5	few	TRBV12-3/TRBV12-4	NA	TGTGCCAGCAGTACCACCACCGAAGCCCAAGAGACCCAGTACTTC	CASSTTTEAQETQYF
TRBJ2-7	few	TRBV7-8	NA	TGTGCCAGCAGCCCCGGTCCCGGGACCCAGTACGAGCAGTACTTC	CASSPGPGTQYEQYF
TRBJ2-1	NA	TRBV7-6	TRBD2	TGTGCCAGCAGCTTAGCTAGCGGGGGGGCCGGTAGACATGAGCAGTTCTTC	CASSLASGGAGRHEQFF
TRBJ2-7	NA	TRBV3-1	NA	TGTGCCAGCAGCGACGTGGCGCGGGCCAACTACGAGCAGTACTTC	CASSDVARANYEQYF
TRBJ2-1	NA	TRBV11-2	NA	TGTGCCAGCACGAGGCCAGGGTTGTACAATGAGCAGTTCTTC	CASTRPGLYNEQFF
TRBJ2-1	few	TRBV10-3	TRBD2	TGTGCCATCATGGGCAGACTAGCGGGGGGGCTTCAGAATGAGCAGTTCTTC	CAIMGRLAGGLQNEQFF